These 29 T cell receptor beta chains share one sample of origin, sequenced in a study of shared clonotypes between healthy human individuals. TCRdb's table, derived via immunoSEQ multiplex PCR, lists solely in-frame clones and lacks some. Altogether 2 million to 2.5 million clones are present, around 95% being singletons, with the ten largest covering roughly 0.13%. The sample taken for sequencing was naive CD4+ T cells sorted from blood. Subset indicated: CD45RA+ positively selected. The origin of the receptors is a man between 18 and 35 years old in good health.

Comments on this clone: Additional DNA sequences in this sample encode the identical CDR3. This rearrangement joins TRBV7-2 to TRBJ1-5, with no clear D. The CDR3 spans 12 residues. CDR1 SGHTA and CDR2 FQGNSA come from the germline V gene. V dropped 5 bases and J dropped 5 bases, with 7 bases sitting between them. The CDR3, as DNA: TGTGCCAGCAGCCCCCGTGATCAGCCCCAGCATTTT. It yields the protein CASSPRDQPQHF.

This chain connects TRBV28 to TRBJ2-7; 11 bases fit TRBD2. Germline V gene data show CDR1 as MDHEN and CDR2 as SYDVKM. CDR3 length: 15 residues. J lost 4 bases, V lost 4 bases, and 6 bases had no gene match. The chain's CDR3 is CASSSYSGGAYEQYF. The CDR3 bases are TGTGCCAGCAGTTCTTATAGCGGGGGGGCTTACGAGCAGTACTTC.

This clone was recorded only once. This chain connects TRBV28 to TRBJ1-1; D perhaps matches TRBD1 (5 bases). The CDR3 sequence is 14 residues long. CDR1 and CDR2 (germline): MDHEN, SYDVKM. V gave up 6 bases and J gave up 6 bases, with 17 bases separating them. Here the CDR3 reads CASSLRDGSAEAFF. Here the CDR3 DNA reads TGTGCCAGCAGCCTCCGGGACGGGTCCGCTGAAGCTTTCTTT.

The table lists this clone with a count of one. CDR3 protein: CASSARALAGGVSYEQYF. The CDR3 coding sequence is TGTGCCAGCAGCGCCCGTGCTCTAGCGGGGGGCGTCTCCTACGAGCAGTACTTC. V and J are TRBV9 and TRBJ2-7, with 11 nucleotides matching TRBD2. The J segment lost 0 bases and the V segment lost 3 bases, leaving 11 bases of the junction unmatched. Germline loops: CDR1 SGDLS, CDR2 YYNGEE. The CDR3 consists of 18 residues.

The chain employs TRBV6-6 and TRBJ1-2; D remains unclear. This CDR3 is built from 12 residues. Deletions cut 0 bases from V and 13 bases from J, with 12 bases between. Germline loops: CDR1 MNHNY, CDR2 SVGAGI (reference sequence). CDR3 coding DNA: TGTGCCAGCAGTTACTCGAGCGGGGAGGTCACCTTC. Protein product: CASSYSSGEVTF.

This clone was recorded once. V is TRBV29-1 and J is TRBJ2-5; D gene uncertain. Trimming stripped 0 bases from V and 5 bases from J, with 16 bases between. CDR3 length: 15 residues. CDR1 and CDR2 (germline): SQVTM, ANQGSEA. CDR3 DNA: TGCAGCGTTGAAGAAGGGTCCAGGTATGGGGAGACCCAGTACTTC. Protein sequence: CSVEEGSRYGETQYF.

This clone was seen only once. The chain combines TRBV6-1 with TRBJ2-7; 9 bases match TRBD1. V gave up 6 bases and J gave up 4 bases; unmatched junction bases: 7. This CDR3 has 14 amino acids. Per germline, CDR1 MNHNS and CDR2 SASEGT. The CDR3 DNA reads as TGTGCCAGCAGCGCGGGACAGGGTGGGTACGAGCAGTACTTC. Protein product: CASSAGQGGYEQYF.

This sequence joins TRBV5-1 and TRBJ2-2; D call uncertain. CDR1 is SGHRS and CDR2 is YFSETQ in the germline V gene. The CDR3 is 15 residues long. Trimming cost V 4 bases and J 3 bases, with 13 bases left between them. DNA for the CDR3: TGCGCCAGCAGCCAGAGGCGGTGGTACACCGGGGAGCTGTTTTTT. Translating it yields CASSQRRWYTGELFF.

The chain couples TRBV5-1 to TRBJ2-3; the D is unclear. V was clipped by 0 bases and J by 5 bases, with 7 bases between them. The CDR3 loop spans 13 amino acids. The V gene's germline CDR1 is SGHRS and CDR2 YFSETQ. The CDR3 DNA sequence: TGCGCCAGCAGCTTGGCGACGGTAGATACGCAGTATTTT. As protein: CASSLATVDTQYF.

V usage is TRBV5-4 and J usage is TRBJ2-7; D is perhaps TRBD1 (6 bases). V shed 1 base and J shed 7 bases, with 9 bases lying between them. This CDR3 is built from 12 residues. Germline V gene sequence: CDR1 SGHNT, CDR2 YYREEE (reference sequence). CDR3 bases: TGTGCCAGCAGCTTGACAGGGCGGGAGCAGTACTTC. The encoded protein is CASSLTGREQYF.

CDR3 in amino acids: CASSLNDPGGETQYF. CDR3 coding DNA: TGTGCCAGCAGTTTAAATGACCCGGGAGGGGAGACCCAGTACTTC. The chain employs TRBV28 and TRBJ2-5, with 8 bases aligning to TRBD2. V shed 2 bases, J shed 5 bases, and the junction held 7 bases outside the gene matches. The V gene's germline CDR1 is MDHEN and CDR2 SYDVKM. This CDR3 contains 15 residues.

The chain carries TRBV11-1 and TRBJ2-1; 10 positions match TRBD2. This CDR3 region has 15 residues. CDR1 SGHAT and CDR2 FQDESV come from the germline V gene (reference sequence). V was clipped by 3 bases and J by 1 base; unmatched bases: 0. The CDR3 coding sequence is TGTGCCAGCAGCTTTAGCGGGGGGTCCTACAATGAGCAGTTCTTC. Translated: CASSFSGGSYNEQFF.

V usage is TRBV6-5 and J usage is TRBJ1-2, with D possibly being TRBD1 (5 bases). V was pared by 2 bases and J by 7 bases, with 14 bases between. Per germline, CDR1 MNHEY and CDR2 SVGAGI. The CDR3 totals 14 residues. The CDR3 nucleotides read TGTGCCAGCAGTTACGATAAAGGGGCATTTGGCTACACCTTC. It specifies CASSYDKGAFGYTF.

The chain has TRBV15 and TRBJ2-7, with TRBD2 matching 7 bases. The germline V gene encodes CDR1 LNHNV and CDR2 YYDKDF (reference sequence). The CDR3 totals 14 residues. V dropped 0 bases and J dropped 3; count of bases not matched to a gene: 2. CDR3: CATSREAGDYEQYF. CDR3 DNA sequence: TGTGCCACCAGCAGAGAGGCGGGAGACTACGAGCAGTACTTC.

This chain connects TRBV18 to TRBJ2-4; the D gene is possibly TRBD1 (5 bases). V was pared by 5 bases and J by 3 bases, with 11 bases between. Per the germline V gene, CDR1 is KGHSH and CDR2 is LQKENI. The CDR3 has 14 amino acids. The CDR3 bases are TGTGCCAGCTCAGACCAGGGTGACAAAAACATTCAGTACTTC. It is translated as CASSDQGDKNIQYF.

Regarding this clone: Within the sample, other DNA sequences also encode this same CDR3. The rearrangement joins TRBV20-1 to TRBJ2-5; 7 nucleotides agree with TRBD2. The CDR3 is made up of 11 amino acids. The trim removed 6 bases at V and 5 bases at J, leaving 3 bases unmatched. CDR1 is DFQATT, CDR2 SNEGSKA, per germline (reference sequence). The CDR3 is CSAGRVETQYF. The CDR3, as DNA: TGCAGTGCGGGGAGGGTCGAGACCCAGTACTTC.

The chain is built from TRBV5-1 and TRBJ2-7, with D perhaps assigned TRBD1 or TRBD2 (6 bases each). CDR3 size: 15 residues. The germline V gene has CDR1 SGHRS and CDR2 YFSETQ. Trimming pared 4 bases from V and 1 base from J, leaving 15 bases between. CDR3 in amino acids: CASSPSGARSYEQYF. CDR3 DNA: TGCGCCAGCAGCCCCTCGGGGGCGAGGTCCTACGAGCAGTACTTC.

In nucleotides, the CDR3 is TGTGCCTGGAGCCACCTCTCGGGACTAGCAAAAACCTACGAGCAGTACTTC. Its translation: CAWSHLSGLAKTYEQYF. The rearrangement links TRBV30 to TRBJ2-7; 9 bases map to TRBD2. The CDR3 covers 17 residues. CDR1 is GTSNPN, CDR2 SVGIG, per germline (reference sequence). Trimming at V came to 3 bases and at J to 2 bases, leaving 14 bases not matched to a gene.

This chain joins TRBV7-2 and TRBJ1-4, with no clear D. Germline V gene sequence: CDR1 SGHTA, CDR2 FQGNSA. CDR3 length equals 14 residues. Trimming shortened V by 5 bases and J by 8 bases, and 15 bases separated the two germline ends. The CDR3 nucleotides are TGTGCCAGCAGCCCCCAATTGGGTTGGGAAAAACTGTTTTTT. It encodes CASSPQLGWEKLFF.

The chain joins TRBV6-1 to TRBJ1-5; D is undetermined. CDR1 is MNHNS, CDR2 SASEGT, per germline. This CDR3 is 14 amino acids long. The V end was cut by 4 bases, the J end by 4 bases, with 11 bases between. The CDR3 nucleotides read TGTGCCAGCAGTGCCGGACTGGAAAATCAGCCCCAGCATTTT. Translating gives CASSAGLENQPQHF.

J is TRBJ2-7 and V is TRBV7-2; 8 positions match TRBD2. The trim removed 10 bases at V and 4 bases at J, leaving 6 bases unmatched. This CDR3 region has 12 residues. Germline values: CDR1 SGHTA, CDR2 FQGNSA. CDR3 in DNA: TGTGCCACACGGGGGGGTCCATACGAGCAGTACTTC. Amino acids: CATRGGPYEQYF.

The rearrangement links TRBV6-5 to TRBJ2-7; TRBD1 or TRBD2 may be the D gene (6 bases each). The ends were cut back, 11 bases at V and 0 bases at J, with 20 bases in the middle. The CDR3 has 15 amino acids. Per germline, CDR1 MNHEY and CDR2 SVGAGI. For the CDR3, the DNA is TGTGCCGTACGGGGGACATTCCGAAGCTCCTACGAGCAGTACTTC. It specifies CAVRGTFRSSYEQYF.

The rearrangement joins TRBV29-1 to TRBJ2-7; tentative D call: TRBD2 (7 bases). Trimming removed 7 bases from V and 5 bases from J, with 15 bases in between. This CDR3 contains 12 residues. Germline V lookup: CDR1 SQVTM, CDR2 ANQGSEA. The CDR3 reads CSASGDYDEQYF. In DNA, the CDR3 is TGCAGCGCTTCAGGGGACTACGACGAGCAGTACTTC.

The chain links TRBV6-1 to TRBJ2-2, with D uncertain. The CDR3 spans 12 residues. Looked up from germline, CDR1 is MNHNS and CDR2 is SASEGT. V was trimmed by 6 bases and J by 1 base, leaving 3 bases between them. The CDR3 here is CASRLNTGELFF. Here the CDR3 DNA reads TGTGCCAGCAGGCTGAACACCGGGGAGCTGTTTTTT.

This chain connects TRBV6-6 to TRBJ2-7; D is unresolved. Germline CDR1 reads MNHNY; CDR2 reads SVGAGI (reference sequence). The CDR3 is 14 amino acids. Trimming took 6 bases from V and 3 from J, leaving 15 bases between them. CDR3 sequence: CASRKQSPFYEQYF. The CDR3 DNA reads TGTGCCAGCAGAAAACAGAGTCCTTTCTACGAGCAGTACTTC.

The rearrangement uses TRBV11-1 and TRBJ2-7; D uncertain. V shed 1 base and J shed 0 bases, with 4 bases lying between them. Germline V gives CDR1 SGHAT, CDR2 FQDESV (reference sequence). The length of the CDR3 is 13 residues. The CDR3 protein is CASSLGSSYEQYF. The CDR3 DNA follows: TGTGCCAGCAGCTTAGGAAGCTCCTACGAGCAGTACTTC.

The chain carries TRBV11-2 and TRBJ2-7; 7 bases fit TRBD2. The junction had 16 bases not matched to a gene; V was cut back by 5 bases and J by 6 bases. Germline lookup yields CDR1 SGHAT and CDR2 FQNNGV. The CDR3 covers 16 residues. The CDR3 spells CASSPYSWGGMGEQYF. As DNA, the CDR3 is TGTGCCAGCAGCCCGTACTCTTGGGGAGGGATGGGCGAGCAGTACTTC.

The J gene is TRBJ1-1, the V gene TRBV10-2; D uncertain. This CDR3 contains 15 residues. V lost 3 bases and J 0 bases, leaving 11 bases between the germline ends. Germline lookup yields CDR1 WSHSY and CDR2 SAAADI. Written as DNA, the CDR3 is TGCGCCAGCAGTGAAACACCATTCTTGAACACTGAAGCTTTCTTT. It is translated as CASSETPFLNTEAFF.

This chain connects TRBV27 to TRBJ1-2; maybe TRBD1 (5 bases). This CDR3 is 13 amino acids long. V was trimmed by 4 bases and J by 6 bases, leaving 12 bases between them. Germline assignment: CDR1 MNHEY and CDR2 SMNVEV (reference sequence). CDR3 protein: CASSSGTSDGYTF. In DNA form, the CDR3 reads TGTGCCAGCAGTTCCGGGACGAGTGATGGCTACACCTTC.